These 17 T cell receptor beta chains were sequenced from one sample in a study of blood T cell repertoires in COVID-19. Data came from immunoSEQ multiplex PCR; TCRdb stores just in-frame clones and leaves some out. The sample holds about 330,000 clones, 92% seen once. The sample taken for sequencing was PBMCs or T cells enriched from blood (not recorded which). The source is a woman in her thirties who had recovered from COVID-19.

The chain combines TRBV3-1 (or the pseudogene TRBV3-2) with TRBJ2-7; D remains unclear. V was cut by 1 base and J by 3 bases, with 13 bases left in between. The CDR3 is made up of 15 amino acids. In germline, CDR1 is LGHDT, CDR2 YNNKEL (reference sequence). CDR3 sequence (DNA): TGTGCCAGCAGCCAAGGGGCCAGTAGTGGCTACGAGCAGTACTTC. Encoded protein: CASSQGASSGYEQYF.

As concerns this clone: Mismatch with germline at one junction end may stem from a read error. The J gene is TRBJ1-1, the V gene TRBV29-1; 12 bases map to TRBD1. The germline gives CDR1 SQVTM, CDR2 ANQGSEA. This CDR3 has 15 amino acids. CDR3 in DNA: TGCAGCGTCGAAGGGACAGGGGGCATGTTGACTGAAGCTTTCTTT. Amino acids: CSVEGTGGMLTEAFF.

The J gene is TRBJ1-2, the V gene TRBV18; perhaps TRBD1 as D (6 bases). The germline V and J ends were trimmed by 2 bases and 3 bases, with 10 bases remaining between them. The CDR3 spans 14 residues. Germline CDR1 KGHSH, CDR2 LQKENI. The CDR3 loop reads CASSPGGADYGYTF. DNA of the CDR3: TGTGCCAGCTCACCAGGGGGGGCGGACTATGGCTACACCTTC.

The J gene is TRBJ1-5, the V gene TRBV4-3; D is perhaps TRBD1 (5 bases). V lost 0 bases to trimming and J lost 0 bases, with 18 bases between them. The germline V gene has CDR1 LGHNA and CDR2 YSLEER. This CDR3 region has 19 residues. CDR3 sequence reads: CASSQDHGTLIYSNQPQHF. CDR3 nucleotide sequence: TGCGCCAGCAGCCAAGATCATGGGACTCTTATTTATAGCAATCAGCCCCAGCATTTT.

This chain links TRBV9 with TRBJ2-5, with 9 bases fitting TRBD1. The J segment lost 6 bases and the V segment lost 3 bases, leaving 6 bases of the junction unmatched. From germline, CDR1 is SGDLS and CDR2 YYNGEE. The CDR3 totals 14 residues. The CDR3 DNA reads as TGTGCCAGCAGCGCTGGGGGACAGGGAAAGACCCAGTACTTC. It codes for CASSAGGQGKTQYF.

This chain uses TRBV11-2 with TRBJ1-4; D call uncertain. This CDR3 has 13 amino acids. Per germline, CDR1 SGHAT and CDR2 FQNNGV. The V gene lost 5 bases and the J gene lost 2 bases, with 6 bases spanning the gap. The CDR3 loop reads CASSPRTNEKLFF. DNA of the CDR3: TGTGCCAGCAGCCCTCGGACTAATGAAAAACTGTTTTTT.

The rearrangement links TRBV4-3 to TRBJ2-5; 8 bases are shared with TRBD1. Germline values: CDR1 LGHNA, CDR2 YSLEER. V shed 4 bases and J 5 bases; nucleotides not matched to a gene: 6. The CDR3 extends over 14 amino acids. In nucleotides, the CDR3 is TGCGCCAGCAGCCGCGCAGGGGGCCGGGAGACCCAGTACTTC. Translation: CASSRAGGRETQYF.

The V call is TRBV18, the J call TRBJ1-3, with a weak D call TRBD1 (6 bases). The CDR3 is 17 residues long. CDR1 is KGHSH, CDR2 LQKENI, per germline. V gave up 3 bases and J gave up 0 bases, with 15 bases separating them. The CDR3 nucleotides are TGTGCCAGCTCACCCGATATAGGGACACACTCTGGAAACACCATATATTTT. This gives the protein CASSPDIGTHSGNTIYF. The full variable domain, its missing parts supplied by reference TRBV18 and TRBJ1-3, is NAGVMQNPRHLVRRRGQEARLRCSPMKGHSHVYWYRQLPEEGLKFMVYLQKENIIDESGMPKERFSAEFPKEGPSILRIQQVVRGDSAAYFCASSPDIGTHSGNTIYFGEGSWLTVV.

This clone was picked up one time. A read error may produce the germline difference seen at one junction end. V and J are TRBV7-7 and TRBJ2-7; 10 bases match TRBD1. Germline V gene sequence: CDR1 SSHAT, CDR2 FNYEAQ (reference sequence). The CDR3 spans 15 residues. The CDR3 loop reads CASSFGQGGAYEQYF. CDR3 sequence (DNA): TGTGCTAGCAGCTTTGGACAGGGGGGCGCCTACGAGCAGTACTTC.

This chain links TRBV7-9 with TRBJ2-2, with 12 bases identical to TRBD2. Germline loops: CDR1 SEHNR, CDR2 FQNEAQ (reference sequence). Losses at the gene ends were 8 bases for V and 5 bases for J; bases not matched to a gene: 12. This CDR3 has 17 residues. The CDR3 loop is CASRKTSGRPGTGELFF. DNA of the CDR3: TGTGCCAGCCGGAAAACTAGCGGGAGGCCGGGGACCGGGGAGCTGTTTTTT.

V and J are TRBV5-1 and TRBJ1-2; 7 bases line up with TRBD1. CDR1 and CDR2 from the germline V gene are SGHRS and YFSETQ. J was trimmed by 4 bases and V by 0 bases; bases with no gene match: 6. The CDR3 loop spans 15 amino acids. CDR3 loop: CASSLDYRDSYGYTF. Here the CDR3 DNA reads TGCGCCAGCAGCTTGGATTACCGGGACAGCTATGGCTACACCTTC.

This clone is a singleton in its sample. V is TRBV28 and J is TRBJ1-2; D remains unclear. The CDR3 runs to 13 residues. Trimming removed 2 bases at V and 4 bases at J, with 8 bases between. CDR1 is MDHEN and CDR2 is SYDVKM in the germline V gene. The CDR3 loop reads CASSLVATYGYTF. As DNA, the CDR3 is TGTGCCAGCAGTTTAGTGGCCACCTATGGCTACACCTTC.

This chain connects TRBV6-5 to TRBJ2-5; possible D gene TRBD1, 6 bases. Germline-derived CDR1 and CDR2 are MNHEY and SVGAGI. The length of the CDR3 is 14 residues. Between the trimmed V and J ends, which lost 5 bases and 5 bases, there was a span of 15 bases. CDR3 nucleotide sequence: TGTGCCAGCAGTAGAGCAGGGGAGAGGGAGACCCAGTACTTC. Protein: CASSRAGERETQYF.

V gene TRBV6-5 combines with J gene TRBJ1-1; D unresolved. V was shortened by 7 bases and J by 1 base, with 16 bases between the two germline ends. The CDR3 is made up of 15 amino acids. The germline V gene encodes CDR1 MNHEY and CDR2 SVGAGI. CDR3 residues: CASIRSGRKNTEAFF. The CDR3 region has the DNA TGTGCCAGCATCAGAAGCGGGAGAAAGAACACTGAAGCTTTCTTT.

The J gene is TRBJ1-2, the V gene TRBV19, with unresolved D. V was clipped by 5 bases and J by 8 bases, with 9 bases between them. This CDR3 has 11 amino acids. Germline V CDR1 and CDR2: LNHDA, SQIVND (reference sequence). The CDR3 coding sequence is TGTGCCAGTAGTGCCGGTGAGGGCTACACCTTC. Translated: CASSAGEGYTF.

This clone has a single count. The V and J genes are TRBV9 and TRBJ2-2; TRBD1 aligns across 8 bases. CDR1 is SGDLS, CDR2 YYNGEE, per germline. The V gene end was trimmed by 2 bases and the J gene end by 4 bases; junction bases not matched to a gene: 7. CDR3 length: 16 residues. The CDR3 loop reads CASSVRGLGGTGELFF. CDR3 coding DNA: TGTGCCAGCAGCGTCAGGGGGCTGGGGGGCACCGGGGAGCTGTTTTTT. Looking up the rest from reference TRBV9 and TRBJ2-2 gives the full variable domain: DSGVTQTPKHLITATGQRVTLRCSPRSGDLSVYWYQQSLDQGLQFLIQYYNGEERAKGNILERFSAQQFPDLHSELNLSSLELGDSALYFCASSVRGLGGTGELFFGEGSRLTVL.

The V gene is TRBV19, the J gene TRBJ2-4; 9 bases align to TRBD1. Germline loops: CDR1 LNHDA, CDR2 SQIVND (reference sequence). The CDR3 loop spans 16 amino acids. With V trimmed by 6 bases and J by 0 bases, 6 bases remained unmatched. CDR3: CASRDRGFRAKNIQYF. The CDR3 region has the DNA TGTGCCAGTAGAGACAGGGGGTTTAGAGCCAAAAACATTCAGTACTTC.